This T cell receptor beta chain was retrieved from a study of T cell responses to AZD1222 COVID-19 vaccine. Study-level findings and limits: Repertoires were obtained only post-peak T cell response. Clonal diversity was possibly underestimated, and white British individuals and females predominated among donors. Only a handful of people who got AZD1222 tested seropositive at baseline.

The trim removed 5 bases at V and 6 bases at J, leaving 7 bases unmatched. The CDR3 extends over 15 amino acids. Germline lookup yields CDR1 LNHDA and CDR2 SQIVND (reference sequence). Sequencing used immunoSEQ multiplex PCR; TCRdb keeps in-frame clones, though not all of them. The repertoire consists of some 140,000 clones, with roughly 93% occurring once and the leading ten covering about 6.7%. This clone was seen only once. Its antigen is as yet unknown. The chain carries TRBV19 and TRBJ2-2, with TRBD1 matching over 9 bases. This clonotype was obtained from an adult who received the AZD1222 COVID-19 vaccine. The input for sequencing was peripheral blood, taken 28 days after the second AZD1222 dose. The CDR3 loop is CASSLGTGRSGELFF. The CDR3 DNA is TGTGCCAGTAGTCTAGGGACAGGGAGGTCCGGGGAGCTGTTTTTT.